The T cell receptor beta chain described here comes from a study of cytomegalovirus exposure and HLA in healthy donors. Study-wide findings and caveats: Under in vitro conditions, three CMV-associated chains were confirmed as specific for CMV antigens. The presence/absence work took it that sequencing depth was about the same across donors.

From germline, CDR1 is MGHDK and CDR2 SYGVNS. The CDR3 consists of 18 residues. Trimming pared 1 base from V and 0 bases from J, leaving 18 bases between. The PCR was carried out with 60 Vbeta primers and 13 Jbeta primers. The protocol was immunoSEQ multiplex PCR, while the TCRdb copy is restricted to in-frame clones and leaves out a portion. The sample shows around 110,000 clones, around 85% of them seen only once. Details on this clone: Its cognate antigen is unknown. The same CDR3 arises from other DNA sequences in this sample as well.

The sample was PBMCs. The gene calls are TRBV25-1 and TRBJ1-2, with D hard to call. The receptor comes from a man under 40 in good health and CMV-seronegative. The chain's CDR3 is CASSELEEPPLSNYGYTF. The CDR3 region has the DNA TGTGCCAGCAGTGAATTGGAGGAACCGCCTCTTTCTAACTATGGCTACACCTTC.